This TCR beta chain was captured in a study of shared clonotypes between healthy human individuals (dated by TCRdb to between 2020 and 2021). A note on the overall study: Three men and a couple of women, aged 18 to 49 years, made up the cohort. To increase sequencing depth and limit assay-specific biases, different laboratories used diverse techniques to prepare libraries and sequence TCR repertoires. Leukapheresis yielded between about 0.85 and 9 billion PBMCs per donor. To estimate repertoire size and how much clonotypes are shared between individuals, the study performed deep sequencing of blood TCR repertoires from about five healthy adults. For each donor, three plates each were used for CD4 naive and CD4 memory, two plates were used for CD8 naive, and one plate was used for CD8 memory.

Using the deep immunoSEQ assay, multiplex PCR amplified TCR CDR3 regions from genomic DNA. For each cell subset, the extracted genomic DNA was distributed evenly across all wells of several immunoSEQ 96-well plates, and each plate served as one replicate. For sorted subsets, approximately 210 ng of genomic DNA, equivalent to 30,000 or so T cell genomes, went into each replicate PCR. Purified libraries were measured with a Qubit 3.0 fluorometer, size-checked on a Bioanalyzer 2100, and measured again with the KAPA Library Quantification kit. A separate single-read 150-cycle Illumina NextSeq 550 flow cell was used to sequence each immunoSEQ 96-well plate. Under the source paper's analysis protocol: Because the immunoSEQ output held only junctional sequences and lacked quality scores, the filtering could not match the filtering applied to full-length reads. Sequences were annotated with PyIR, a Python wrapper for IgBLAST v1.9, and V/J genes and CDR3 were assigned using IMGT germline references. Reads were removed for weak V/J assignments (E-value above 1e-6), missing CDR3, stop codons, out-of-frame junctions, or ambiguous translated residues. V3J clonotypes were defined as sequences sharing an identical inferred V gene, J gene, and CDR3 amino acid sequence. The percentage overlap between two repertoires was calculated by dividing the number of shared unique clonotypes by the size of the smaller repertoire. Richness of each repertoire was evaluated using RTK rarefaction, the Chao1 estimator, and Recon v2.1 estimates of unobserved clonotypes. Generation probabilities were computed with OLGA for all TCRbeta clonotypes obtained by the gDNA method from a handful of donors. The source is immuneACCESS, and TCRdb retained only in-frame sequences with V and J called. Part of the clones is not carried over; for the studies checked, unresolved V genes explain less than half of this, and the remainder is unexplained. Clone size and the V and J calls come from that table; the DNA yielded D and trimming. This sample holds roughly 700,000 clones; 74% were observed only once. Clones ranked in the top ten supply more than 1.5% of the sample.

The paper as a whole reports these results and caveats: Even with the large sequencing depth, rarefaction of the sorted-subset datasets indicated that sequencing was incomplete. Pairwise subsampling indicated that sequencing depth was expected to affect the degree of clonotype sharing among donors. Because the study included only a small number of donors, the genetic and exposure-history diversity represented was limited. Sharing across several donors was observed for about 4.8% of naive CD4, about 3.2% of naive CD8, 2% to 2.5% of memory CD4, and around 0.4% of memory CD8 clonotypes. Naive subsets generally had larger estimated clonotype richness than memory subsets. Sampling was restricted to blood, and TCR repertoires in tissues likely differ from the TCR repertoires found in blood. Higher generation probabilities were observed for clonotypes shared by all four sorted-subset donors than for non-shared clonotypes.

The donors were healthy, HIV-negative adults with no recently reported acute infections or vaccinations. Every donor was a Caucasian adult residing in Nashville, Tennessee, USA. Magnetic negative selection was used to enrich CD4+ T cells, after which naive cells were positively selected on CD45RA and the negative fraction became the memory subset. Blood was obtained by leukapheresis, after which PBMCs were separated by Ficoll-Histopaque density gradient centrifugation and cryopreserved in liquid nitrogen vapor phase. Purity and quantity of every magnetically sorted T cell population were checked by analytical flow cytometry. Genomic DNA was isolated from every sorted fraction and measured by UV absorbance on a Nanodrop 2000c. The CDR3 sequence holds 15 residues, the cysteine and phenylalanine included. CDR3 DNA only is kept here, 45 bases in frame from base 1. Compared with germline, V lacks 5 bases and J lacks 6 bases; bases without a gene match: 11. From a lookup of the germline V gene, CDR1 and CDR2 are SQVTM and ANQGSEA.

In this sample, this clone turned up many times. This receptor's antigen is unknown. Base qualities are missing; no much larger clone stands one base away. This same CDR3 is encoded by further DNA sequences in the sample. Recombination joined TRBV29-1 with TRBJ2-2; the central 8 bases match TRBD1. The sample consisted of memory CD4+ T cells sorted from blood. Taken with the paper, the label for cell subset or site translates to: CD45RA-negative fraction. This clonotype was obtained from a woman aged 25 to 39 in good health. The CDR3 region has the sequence CSVIPQGAAAGELFF. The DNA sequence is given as TGCAGCGTTATCCCCCAGGGGGCGGCCGCCGGGGAGCTGTTTTTT.